This T cell receptor (beta chain) comes out of a study of patients and donors after allogeneic stem cell transplantation. CDR1 is SEHNR and CDR2 is FQNEAQ in the germline V gene (reference sequence). CDR3 size: 15 residues. Losses at the gene ends were 1 base for V and 6 bases for J; bases not matched to a gene: 8. TCRdb analysed the RT-PCR reads with MiXCR anew, one entry per CDR3 protein. The sample yields some 960,000 distinct CDR3 sequences, roughly 18% seen once. The TCR was taken from a human donor who was either an allogeneic HSCT recipient or a stem cell or donor lymphocyte infusion donor (not recorded which). It is not recorded whose cells these are; they may come from a transplant donor. J is TRBJ2-7 and V is TRBV7-9, with TRBD2 identical over 8 bases. Input material: blood, either unsorted or a sorted T cell fraction (not recorded which). This CDR3 reads CASSLVSSGVPEQYF. The CDR3 nucleotides read TGTGCCAGCAGCTTAGTGAGTAGCGGGGTCCCCGAGCAGTACTTC.